The next 19 T cell receptor beta chains were all read from a single sample in a study of cytomegalovirus exposure and HLA in healthy donors (dated by TCRdb to the late 2010s). The method behind the library was the immunoSEQ multiplex PCR assay. For the multiplex PCR, a mixture combining 60 forward primers for TCR Vbeta segments and 13 reverse primers for TCR Jbeta segments was used. Entries here come from immuneACCESS through TCRdb and include only in-frame sequences with V and J called. Some clones fail to appear in such tables; in the studies checked, an unresolved V gene covers under half of the shortfall, and the cause of the remainder is unknown. This sample has about 160,000 clones in its table, and around 77% of those were observed once. The ten largest clones capture approximately 1.5% of the sample. The specimen was PBMCs. The receptors come from a woman in her twenties or thirties in good health and CMV-seronegative.

V is TRBV7-2 and J is TRBJ2-1; TRBD1 is a possible D gene (6 bases). The CDR3 has 15 residues. Trimming stripped 3 bases from V and 4 bases from J, with 13 bases between. CDR1 is SGHTA and CDR2 is FQGNSA in the germline V gene. CDR3: CASSLDRRPYNEQFF. The CDR3 DNA sequence: TGTGCCAGCAGCTTGGACAGACGCCCTTACAATGAGCAGTTCTTC.

The chain recombines TRBV19 with TRBJ2-3, with 13 bases matching TRBD2. V was pared by 3 bases and J by 3 bases, with 0 bases of the junction left unmatched. From germline, CDR1 is LNHDA and CDR2 SQIVND (reference sequence). This CDR3 has 15 residues. CDR3 coding DNA: TGTGCCAGTAGTATGGGACTAGCGGGGACAGATACGCAGTATTTT. It encodes CASSMGLAGTDTQYF. Together with reference TRBV19 and TRBJ2-3, the CDR3 gives the full variable domain: DGGITQSPKYLFRKEGQNVTLSCEQNLNHDAMYWYRQDPGQGLRLIYYSQIVNDFQKGDIAEGYSVSREKKESFPLTVTSAQKNPTAFYLCASSMGLAGTDTQYFGPGTRLTVL.

The J gene is TRBJ1-4, the V gene TRBV29-1; D is unclear. The CDR3 extends over 14 amino acids. CDR1 and CDR2 from the germline V gene are SQVTM and ANQGSEA. V lost 2 bases, J lost 0 bases, and 7 bases lay in between. The CDR3 DNA follows: TGCAGCGTTGAACAACAGTCAACTAATGAAAAACTGTTTTTT. It is translated as CSVEQQSTNEKLFF.

CDR3: CASSDQRGALGTQYF. In nucleotides, the CDR3 is TGTGCCAGCAGTGATCAGCGGGGCGCGCTGGGGACCCAGTACTTC. The chain employs TRBV2 and TRBJ2-5; 7 nucleotides line up with TRBD2. This CDR3 region has 15 residues. Unmatched junction bases numbered 11, after V lost 3 bases and J lost 7 bases. Looked up from germline, CDR1 is SNHLY and CDR2 is FYNNEI.

The rearrangement links TRBV6-1 to TRBJ1-5; no firm D call. Germline V gives CDR1 MNHNS, CDR2 SASEGT. V gave up 5 bases and J gave up 4 bases, with 12 bases separating them. This CDR3 is 14 amino acids long. The CDR3 loop reads CASSNPGYNQPQHF. CDR3 coding DNA: TGTGCCAGCAGTAATCCAGGATATAATCAGCCCCAGCATTTT.

V usage is TRBV5-4 and J usage is TRBJ2-2; 8 bases agree with TRBD2. V lost 0 bases to trimming and J lost 7 bases; unmatched junction nucleotides: 5. CDR3 length: 15 amino acids. Germline loops: CDR1 SGHNT, CDR2 YYREEE (reference sequence). CDR3 DNA: TGTGCCAGCAGCTTGGCGGGGGGGCCTATCGGGGAGCTGTTTTTT. It translates to CASSLAGGPIGELFF.

The V and J genes are TRBV7-9 and TRBJ2-5, with D possibly matching TRBD1 (6 bases). Gene TRBJ2-7 matches the end of the DNA better, so the J call may be wrong. Looked up from germline, CDR1 is SEHNR and CDR2 is FQNEAQ (reference sequence). The CDR3 totals 14 residues. In DNA, the CDR3 is TGTGCCAGCAGCCAGCAGGGGCCCTCCTACGAGCAGTACTTC. It encodes CASSQQGPSYEQYF.

This chain uses TRBV6-5 with TRBJ2-7, with D possibly being TRBD2 (5 bases). Deletions cut 3 bases from V and 0 bases from J, with 12 bases between. The CDR3 is 15 residues long. The germline V gene has CDR1 MNHEY and CDR2 SVGAGI. CDR3 DNA: TGTGCCAGCAGTTATAGGTTAGGGAGCTCCTACGAGCAGTACTTC. This encodes CASSYRLGSSYEQYF.

J is TRBJ1-5 and V is TRBV2; D uncertain. Trimming cost V 8 bases and J 2 bases, with 10 bases left between them. Germline V gene data show CDR1 as SNHLY and CDR2 as FYNNEI. The CDR3 has 13 residues. The CDR3 reads CASGRGGNQPQHF. As DNA, the CDR3 is TGTGCCAGCGGTAGAGGTGGCAATCAGCCCCAGCATTTT.

The rearrangement joins TRBV5-1 to TRBJ2-7; 7 bases match TRBD2. From germline, CDR1 is SGHRS and CDR2 YFSETQ. The CDR3 is 15 amino acids. Unmatched junction bases numbered 4, after V lost 0 bases and J lost 1 base. The CDR3 here is CASSLGGGLSYEQYF. The CDR3 bases are TGCGCCAGCAGCTTGGGGGGGGGATTATCCTACGAGCAGTACTTC.

This clone was observed once. The chain has TRBV9 and TRBJ2-3; 10 nucleotides align to TRBD1. This CDR3 contains 14 residues. Germline CDR1 SGDLS, CDR2 YYNGEE. V was pared by 5 bases and J by 6 bases, with 6 bases of the junction left unmatched. The CDR3 protein is CASSDRQGADTQYF. In DNA form, the CDR3 reads TGTGCCAGCAGTGACAGACAGGGGGCTGATACGCAGTATTTT.

The chain recombines TRBV2 with TRBJ1-5; D ambiguous. This CDR3 has 14 amino acids. Germline CDR1 SNHLY, CDR2 FYNNEI. Trimming left V 3 bases short and J 4 bases short, with 10 bases between. This CDR3 is CASSDVSVNQPQHF. CDR3 DNA sequence: TGTGCCAGCAGTGATGTCTCAGTGAATCAGCCCCAGCATTTT.

This clone has only one observation. The chain employs TRBV2 and TRBJ2-5; TRBD1 matches at 7 bases. CDR1 SNHLY and CDR2 FYNNEI come from the germline V gene. Trimming cost V 6 bases and J 1 base; bases outside gene matches: 2. The CDR3 runs 13 residues. The CDR3 bases are TGTGCCAGCAGCCGGGACAGCCAAGAGACCCAGTACTTC. This translates into CASSRDSQETQYF. Drawing the rest from reference TRBV2 and TRBJ2-5, the complete variable domain is EPEVTQTPSHQVTQMGQEVILRCVPISNHLYFYWYRQILGQKVEFLVSFYNNEISEKSEIFDDQFSVERPDGSNFTLKIRSTKLEDSAMYFCASSRDSQETQYFGPGTRLLVL.

This clone was detected only once. The CDR3 region is CASSPSLPNTEAFF. Here the CDR3 DNA reads TGTGCCAGCAGCCCCTCGCTACCGAACACTGAAGCTTTCTTT. The V call is TRBV7-2, the J call TRBJ1-1, with D unclear. Germline assignment: CDR1 SGHTA and CDR2 FQGNSA. The length of the CDR3 is 14 residues. V was clipped by 5 bases and J by 1 base, with 11 bases between them.

V usage is TRBV5-1 and J usage is TRBJ1-2; TRBD1 matches at 8 bases. The ends lost 3 bases at V and 0 bases at J; junction bases unmatched: 10. Germline V gene lookup returns CDR1 SGHRS and CDR2 YFSETQ. CDR3 length equals 17 residues. CDR3 bases: TGCGCCAGCAGCTGGCCGCCCCGGACAGGGTCTAACTATGGCTACACCTTC. Translation gives CASSWPPRTGSNYGYTF.

The V gene is TRBV5-1, the J gene TRBJ2-1; possibly TRBD2 for D (6 bases). Trimming took 2 bases from V and 6 from J, leaving 12 bases between them. This CDR3 region has 14 residues. In germline, CDR1 is SGHRS, CDR2 YFSETQ. The CDR3 loop is CASSFGTPGNEQFF. The CDR3, as DNA: TGCGCCAGCAGCTTTGGGACTCCCGGCAATGAGCAGTTCTTC. The variable domain in full, with the rest retrieved from reference TRBV5-1 and TRBJ2-1, is KAGVTQTPRYLIKTRGQQVTLSCSPISGHRSVSWYQQTPGQGLQFLFEYFSETQRNKGNFPGRFSGRQFSNSRSEMNVSTLELGDSALYLCASSFGTPGNEQFFGPGTRLTVL.

The rearrangement joins TRBV5-1 to TRBJ2-7, with 8 bases matching TRBD1. Germline V CDR1 and CDR2: SGHRS, YFSETQ. This CDR3 spans 15 amino acids. Trimming at V came to 4 bases and at J to 2 bases, leaving 8 bases not matched to a gene. CDR3 amino acids: CASSLGQGKAYEQYF. CDR3 coding DNA: TGCGCCAGCAGCCTCGGACAGGGTAAAGCCTACGAGCAGTACTTC.

The chain is built from TRBV5-1 and TRBJ2-1; 9 bases match TRBD1. J lost 7 bases, V lost 0 bases, and 8 bases had no gene match. The CDR3 is 16 amino acids. Germline assignment: CDR1 SGHRS and CDR2 YFSETQ. CDR3 in DNA: TGCGCCAGCAGCTTGGGTGCGGGACAGGGTACGAATGAGCAGTTCTTC. Translating gives CASSLGAGQGTNEQFF.

For the CDR3, the DNA is TGTGCCAGCAGCTGGGGCCGGGACAGGGACCACGAGCAGTACTTC. Its translation: CASSWGRDRDHEQYF. The J gene is TRBJ2-7, the V gene TRBV7-9; 9 bases agree with TRBD1. This CDR3 contains 15 residues. Germline V gene lookup returns CDR1 SEHNR and CDR2 FQNEAQ (reference sequence). V lost 4 bases to trimming and J lost 5 bases; unmatched junction nucleotides: 9.